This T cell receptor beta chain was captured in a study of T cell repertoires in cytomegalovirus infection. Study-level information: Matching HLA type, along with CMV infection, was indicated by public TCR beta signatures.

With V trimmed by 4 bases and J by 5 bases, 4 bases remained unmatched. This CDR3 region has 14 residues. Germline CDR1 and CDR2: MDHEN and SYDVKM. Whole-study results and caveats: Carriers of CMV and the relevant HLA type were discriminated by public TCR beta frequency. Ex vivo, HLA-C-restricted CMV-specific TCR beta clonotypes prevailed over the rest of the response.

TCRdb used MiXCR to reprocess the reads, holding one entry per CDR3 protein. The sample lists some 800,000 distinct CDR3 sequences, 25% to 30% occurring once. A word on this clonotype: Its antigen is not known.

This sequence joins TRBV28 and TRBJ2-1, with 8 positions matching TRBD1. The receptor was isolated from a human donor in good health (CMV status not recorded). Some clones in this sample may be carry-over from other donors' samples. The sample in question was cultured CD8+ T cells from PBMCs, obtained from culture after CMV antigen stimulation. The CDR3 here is CASSYRGSDNEQFF. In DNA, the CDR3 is TGTGCCAGCAGTTACAGGGGGTCGGACAATGAGCAGTTCTTC.